These 7 T cell receptor beta chains came from one sample sequenced in a study of T cell repertoires in cytomegalovirus infection. TCRdb used MiXCR to reprocess the reads, holding one entry per CDR3 protein. Of approximately 400,000 distinct CDR3 sequences listed, approximately 33% are singletons. Sequencing input: PBMCs. These receptor sequences come from a human donor in good health (CMV status not recorded). Some clones in this sample may be carry-over from other donors' samples.

This sequence joins TRBV6-2 or TRBV6-3 and TRBJ1-2; D not certain. This CDR3 comprises 13 residues. The V and J ends lost 3 bases and 5 bases respectively, with 10 bases between them. Germline V gene data show CDR1 as MNHEY and CDR2 as SVGEGT. CDR3 coding DNA: TGTGCCAGCAGTTATTCAAGACCATATGGCTACACCTTC. Its translation: CASSYSRPYGYTF.

The sample holds many counts of this clonotype. The V call is TRBV12-3 or TRBV12-4, the J call TRBJ2-5, with 9 bases matching TRBD1. The CDR3 has 19 amino acids. Unmatched junction bases numbered 18, after V lost 4 bases and J lost 3 bases. In DNA, the CDR3 is TGTGCCAGCAGTTCCGACCTCTCCGGGACAGGGTATGTCGAAGAGACCCAGTACTTC. Its translation: CASSSDLSGTGYVEETQYF.

This clonotype was seen only a few times. This chain links TRBV12-3 or TRBV12-4 with TRBJ1-4; D call uncertain. With 6 bases removed from V and 8 bases from J, the gap between germline ends came to 10 bases. This CDR3 comprises 12 residues. The CDR3 DNA follows: TGTGCCAGCAGCCCGGGTTGGGAAAAACTGTTTTTT. Translated: CASSPGWEKLFF.

This clonotype was observed a few times. The chain uses TRBV2 and TRBJ1-4, with a weak D call TRBD1 (5 bases). Trimming removed 5 bases from V and 4 bases from J, with 11 bases in between. This CDR3 region has 14 residues. CDR1 is SNHLY and CDR2 is FYNNEI in the germline V gene. The DNA of the CDR3 is TGTGCCAGCAGTCCCCAGGGACTTAATGAAAAACTGTTTTTT. Amino acid sequence: CASSPQGLNEKLFF.

The chain is built from TRBV19 and TRBJ1-2; D unclear. The CDR3 has 15 residues. The V end lost 4 bases, the J end lost 2 bases, and 14 bases lay between the germline ends. Germline V gives CDR1 LNHDA, CDR2 SQIVND (reference sequence). CDR3: CASSTPSNSNYGYTF. CDR3 in DNA: TGTGCCAGTAGTACCCCGTCGAACAGCAACTATGGCTACACCTTC.

In its sample, this clonotype was seen a few times. The gene calls are TRBV19 and TRBJ1-1, with no clear D. V was pared by 2 bases and J by 5 bases, with 15 bases between. The CDR3 loop spans 15 amino acids. Germline lookup yields CDR1 LNHDA and CDR2 SQIVND (reference sequence). Here the CDR3 DNA reads TGTGCCAGTAGTATATCGGGCCAAAAGAGGACTGAAGCTTTCTTT. This encodes CASSISGQKRTEAFF. The full variable domain, with the rest looked up from reference TRBV19 and TRBJ1-1, is DGGITQSPKYLFRKEGQNVTLSCEQNLNHDAMYWYRQDPGQGLRLIYYSQIVNDFQKGDIAEGYSVSREKKESFPLTVTSAQKNPTAFYLCASSISGQKRTEAFFGQGTRLTVV.

The table lists this clonotype with a few counts. The CDR3 nucleotides read TGTGCCAGCAGCCAAGATTTACGTGGGGGCCTCCCCGGGGAGCTGTTTTTT. The encoded protein is CASSQDLRGGLPGELFF. This chain links TRBV4-2 with TRBJ2-2; D is possibly TRBD1 (6 bases). Germline CDR1 is LGHNA and CDR2 is YNFKEQ. With 0 bases removed from V and 6 bases from J, the gap between germline ends came to 17 bases. The CDR3 covers 17 residues.